This entry is about one T cell receptor beta chain. What it binds is unknown. This record comes from a study of spatial heterogeneity in lung cancer. Using its own MiXCR run on the 5' RACE reads, TCRdb lists one record per CDR3 protein. The profile shows approximately 40,000 distinct CDR3 sequences, around 5% of them singletons. V trimming: 6 bases; J trimming: 2 bases; junction bases outside the gene matches: 2. Germline loops: CDR1 DFQATT, CDR2 SNEGSKA (reference sequence). The CDR3 is made up of 14 amino acids. Time point here: sample taken at primary tumor resection. Tumor, nontumor lung or frozen PBMC supplied whole RNA that was sequenced unsorted. General study findings and limits: Blood showed ubiquitous tumor TCRs more often at resection than at routine follow-up.

The sequence derives from a female donor with early-stage non-small cell lung cancer. This material consisted of PBMCs, taken at surgery. The rearrangement uses TRBV20-1 and TRBJ2-3, with TRBD2 identical over 13 bases. CDR3 region: CSAGLAGHTDTQYF. The CDR3 DNA sequence: TGCAGTGCGGGACTAGCGGGGCACACAGATACGCAGTATTTT.